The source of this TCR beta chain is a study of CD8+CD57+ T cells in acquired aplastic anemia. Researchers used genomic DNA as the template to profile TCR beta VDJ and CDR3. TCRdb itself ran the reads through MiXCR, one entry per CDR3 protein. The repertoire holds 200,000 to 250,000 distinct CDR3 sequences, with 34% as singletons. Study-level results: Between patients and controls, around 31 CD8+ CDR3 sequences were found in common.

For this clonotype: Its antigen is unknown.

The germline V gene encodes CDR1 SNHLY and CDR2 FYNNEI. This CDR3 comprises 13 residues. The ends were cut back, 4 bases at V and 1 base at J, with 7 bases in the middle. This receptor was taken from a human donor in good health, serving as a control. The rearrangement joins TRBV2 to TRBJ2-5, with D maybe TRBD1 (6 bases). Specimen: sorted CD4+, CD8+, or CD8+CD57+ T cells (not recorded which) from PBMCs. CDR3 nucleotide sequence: TGTGCCAGCAGTGGACAGGTCCAAGAGACCCAGTACTTC. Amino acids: CASSGQVQETQYF.